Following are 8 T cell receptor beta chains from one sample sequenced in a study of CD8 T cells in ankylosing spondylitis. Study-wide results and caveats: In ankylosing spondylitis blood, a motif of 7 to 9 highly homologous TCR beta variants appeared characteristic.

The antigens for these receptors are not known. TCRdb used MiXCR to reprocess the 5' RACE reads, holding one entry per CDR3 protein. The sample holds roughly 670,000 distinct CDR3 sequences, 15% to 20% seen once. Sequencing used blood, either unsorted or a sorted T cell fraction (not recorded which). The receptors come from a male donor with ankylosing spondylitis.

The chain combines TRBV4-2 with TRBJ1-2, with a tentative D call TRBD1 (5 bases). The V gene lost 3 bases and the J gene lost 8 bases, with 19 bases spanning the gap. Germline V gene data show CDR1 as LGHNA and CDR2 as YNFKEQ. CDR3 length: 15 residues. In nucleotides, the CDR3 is TGTGCCAGCAGCCATCTTGACCGGGACGAAGGGGGCTACACCTTC. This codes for CASSHLDRDEGGYTF.

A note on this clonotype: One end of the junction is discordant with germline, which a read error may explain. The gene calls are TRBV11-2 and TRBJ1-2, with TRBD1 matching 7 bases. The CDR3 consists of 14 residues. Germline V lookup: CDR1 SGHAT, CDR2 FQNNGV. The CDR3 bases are TGTGCCAGCAGCGTCGGACAGGCCGTCTATGGCTTCACCTTC. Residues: CASSVGQAVYGFTF. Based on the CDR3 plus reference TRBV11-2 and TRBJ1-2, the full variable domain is EAGVAQSPRYKIIEKRQSVAFWCNPISGHATLYWYQQILGQGPKLLIQFQNNGVVDDSQLPKDRFSAERLKGVDSTLKIQPAKLEDSAVYLCASSVGQAVYGFTFGSGTRLTVV.

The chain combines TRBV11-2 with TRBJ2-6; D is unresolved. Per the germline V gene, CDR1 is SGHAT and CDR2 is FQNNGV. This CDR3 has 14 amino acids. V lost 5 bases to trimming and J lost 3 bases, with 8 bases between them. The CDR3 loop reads CASSAGYGANVLTF. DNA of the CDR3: TGTGCCAGCAGCGCTGGTTATGGGGCCAACGTCCTGACTTTC. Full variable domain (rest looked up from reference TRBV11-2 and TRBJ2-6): EAGVAQSPRYKIIEKRQSVAFWCNPISGHATLYWYQQILGQGPKLLIQFQNNGVVDDSQLPKDRFSAERLKGVDSTLKIQPAKLEDSAVYLCASSAGYGANVLTFGAGSRLTVL.

CDR3 loop: CASSLSGTSQTGELFF. The CDR3 bases are TGTGCCAGCAGTTTATCAGGGACTAGCCAAACCGGGGAGCTGTTTTTT. The chain employs TRBV28 and TRBJ2-2, with 9 bases that match TRBD2. CDR1 is MDHEN and CDR2 is SYDVKM in the germline V gene. The V and J ends lost 1 base and 5 bases, in that order; junction bases with no gene match: 5. The CDR3 is made up of 16 amino acids.

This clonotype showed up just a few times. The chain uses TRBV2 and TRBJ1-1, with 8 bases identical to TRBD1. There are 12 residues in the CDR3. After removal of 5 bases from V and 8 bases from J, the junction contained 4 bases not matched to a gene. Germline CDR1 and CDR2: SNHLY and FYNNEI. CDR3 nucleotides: TGTGCCAGCAGTATCGGACAGGGAGAAGCTTTCTTT. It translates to CASSIGQGEAFF.

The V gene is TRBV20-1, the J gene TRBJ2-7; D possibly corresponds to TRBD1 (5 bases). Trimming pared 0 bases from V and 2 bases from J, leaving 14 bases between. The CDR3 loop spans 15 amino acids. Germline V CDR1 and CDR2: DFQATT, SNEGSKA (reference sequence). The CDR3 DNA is TGCAGTGCTAGAGATCAGGCGTCCAGGGCCTACGAGCAGTACTTC. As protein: CSARDQASRAYEQYF.

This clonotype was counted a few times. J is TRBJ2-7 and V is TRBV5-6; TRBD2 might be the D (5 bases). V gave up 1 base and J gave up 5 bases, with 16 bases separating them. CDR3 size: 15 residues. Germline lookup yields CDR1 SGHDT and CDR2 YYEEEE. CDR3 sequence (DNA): TGTGCCAGCAGCTTGAGGAGGAGGATTAGAGACGAGCAGTACTTC. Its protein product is CASSLRRRIRDEQYF.

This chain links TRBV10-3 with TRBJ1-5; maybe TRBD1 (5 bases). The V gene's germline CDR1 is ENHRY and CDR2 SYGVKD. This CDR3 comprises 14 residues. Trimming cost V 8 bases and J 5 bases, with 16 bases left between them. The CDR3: CAIPPRQSHQPQHF. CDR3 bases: TGTGCCATCCCCCCCCGACAGAGCCATCAGCCCCAGCATTTT.